Below, 27 T cell receptor beta chains from the same sample are listed, as sequenced in a study of Ad26.COV2.S vaccination and SARS-CoV-2 variants. Treatment here: about 20 received Ad26.COV2.S at low or high dose, single or two shots; about 5 received placebo; per-sample allocation not given. Specimen acquisition occurred on day 63 following the initial vaccine or placebo injection. The assay was immunoSEQ multiplex PCR, and TCRdb's table has in-frame clones only and misses some. Of about half a million clones in the sample, 89% are singletons; the top ten hold approximately 1.7%. The source was peripheral blood, collected in a trial of Ad26.COV2.S vaccine versus placebo. These TCRs come from a person between 18 and 65 years old who received the Ad26.COV2.S COVID-19 vaccine or a placebo.

The J gene is TRBJ2-7, the V gene TRBV28, with D possibly TRBD2 on 5 matching bases. Trimming removed 1 base at V and 2 bases at J, with 12 bases between. This CDR3 contains 15 residues. The germline gives CDR1 MDHEN, CDR2 SYDVKM. DNA of the CDR3: TGTGCCAGCAGTTTATTCGGGATACCAACCTACGAGCAGTACTTC. It translates to CASSLFGIPTYEQYF.

The CDR3 DNA reads TGTGCCAGCAGTTTATTAGGGGTCGGTACTGAAGCTTTCTTT. The encoded protein is CASSLLGVGTEAFF. V is TRBV28 and J is TRBJ1-1; D possibly corresponds to TRBD1 (5 bases). Per the germline V gene, CDR1 is MDHEN and CDR2 is SYDVKM. This CDR3 contains 14 residues. Trimming took 1 base from V and 5 from J, leaving 11 bases between them. Using reference TRBV28 and TRBJ1-1 for the parts outside the CDR3, the full variable domain is DVKVTQSSRYLVKRTGEKVFLECVQDMDHENMFWYRQDPGLGLRLIYFSYDVKMKEKGDIPEGYSVSREKKERFSLILESASTNQTSMYLCASSLLGVGTEAFFGQGTRLTVV.

This sequence joins TRBV9 and TRBJ1-1; D perhaps matches TRBD1 (6 bases). The V end lost 4 bases, the J end lost 2 bases, and 12 bases lay between the germline ends. From germline, CDR1 is SGDLS and CDR2 YYNGEE. The CDR3 is 14 residues long. DNA for the CDR3: TGTGCCAGCAGCCCTTGGGGACACAACACTGAAGCTTTCTTT. Protein product: CASSPWGHNTEAFF.

The gene calls are TRBV18 and TRBJ1-2; 9 bases agree with TRBD1. Looked up from germline, CDR1 is KGHSH and CDR2 is LQKENI. The CDR3 is made up of 16 amino acids. J gave up 2 bases and V 0 bases, and 4 bases lay outside the gene matches. For the CDR3, the DNA is TGTGCCAGCTCACCACCATCGGGACAGGGAAACTATGGCTACACCTTC. This sequence encodes CASSPPSGQGNYGYTF.

V usage is TRBV11-1 and J usage is TRBJ1-4; the D is unclear. The CDR3 spans 13 residues. The V and J ends lost 5 bases and 7 bases respectively, with 11 bases between them. CDR1 and CDR2 from the germline V gene are SGHAT and FQDESV (reference sequence). The CDR3 sequence is CASSPRRSEKLFF. The CDR3 DNA is TGTGCCAGCAGCCCCAGGAGAAGTGAAAAACTGTTTTTT.

Sample share makes this clone medium-sized. The chain combines TRBV7-2 with TRBJ1-5; D unresolved. In germline, CDR1 is SGHTA, CDR2 FQGNSA. The CDR3 consists of 16 residues. Trimming cost V 1 base and J 2 bases, with 12 bases left between them. The CDR3 nucleotides read TGTGCCAGCAGCTTAGGAGATGGGGTTGGCAATCAGCCCCAGCATTTT. Protein sequence: CASSLGDGVGNQPQHF.

This clone was counted between two and nine times. V usage is TRBV9 and J usage is TRBJ1-2, with a tentative D call TRBD1 (6 bases). Germline CDR1 reads SGDLS; CDR2 reads YYNGEE. Trimming shortened V by 0 bases and J by 13 bases, and 16 bases separated the two germline ends. This CDR3 is built from 13 residues. The CDR3 DNA is TGTGCCAGCAGCGTAGGCAGGGGCCCCTTCGTCACCTTC. This encodes CASSVGRGPFVTF.

This clone was seen a handful of times. The chain employs TRBV6-5 and TRBJ2-7; D gene unclear. Trimming left V 5 bases short and J 0 bases short, with 8 bases between. Germline lookup yields CDR1 MNHEY and CDR2 SVGAGI. The CDR3 is made up of 13 amino acids. DNA of the CDR3: TGTGCCAGCAGTACACGGTTCTCCTACGAGCAGTACTTC. Residues: CASSTRFSYEQYF.

The chain recombines TRBV30 with TRBJ2-7; D perhaps matches TRBD1 (6 bases). Germline CDR1 and CDR2: GTSNPN and SVGIG (reference sequence). The length of the CDR3 is 12 residues. V lost 3 bases and J lost 3, with 9 bases in between. The CDR3: CAWRDSRYEQYF. The CDR3 region has the DNA TGTGCCTGGAGGGACAGTCGCTACGAGCAGTACTTC.

This clone appeared a single time. Other nucleotide sequences in the sample specify the same CDR3. The CDR3: CASSSGQRNQPQHF. The CDR3 bases are TGTGCCAGCAGTAGCGGACAGCGCAATCAGCCCCAGCATTTT. This chain links TRBV6-5 with TRBJ1-5, with a tentative D call TRBD1 (6 bases). The CDR3 length is 14 residues. CDR1 and CDR2 from the germline V gene are MNHEY and SVGAGI. Trimming took off 5 bases at V and 2 bases at J, with 10 bases between the two ends.

V gene TRBV7-8 combines with J gene TRBJ1-1, with a possible D match to TRBD1 (6 bases). The CDR3 has 16 amino acids. Germline assignment: CDR1 SGHVS and CDR2 FQNEAQ. The germline V and J ends were trimmed by 2 bases and 6 bases, with 19 bases remaining between them. This chain's CDR3 is CASSLIQGGIPPEAFF. CDR3 sequence (DNA): TGTGCCAGCAGCTTAATCCAAGGGGGAATCCCTCCTGAAGCTTTCTTT.

The V call is TRBV4-1, the J call TRBJ2-2; no clear D. This CDR3 region has 16 residues. Trimming removed 1 base from V and 5 bases from J, with 14 bases in between. Per germline, CDR1 MGHRA and CDR2 YSYEKL. The CDR3 reads CASSQANLVETGELFF. In DNA, the CDR3 is TGCGCCAGCAGCCAAGCTAACCTCGTCGAGACCGGGGAGCTGTTTTTT.

The J gene is TRBJ1-2, the V gene TRBV9, with a possible D match to TRBD1 (6 bases). This CDR3 spans 15 amino acids. Germline lookup yields CDR1 SGDLS and CDR2 YYNGEE. The germline V and J ends were trimmed by 3 bases and 7 bases, with 19 bases remaining between them. For the CDR3, the DNA is TGTGCCAGCAGCGCCCGCGTCCCCACAGGGTCTGGCTACACCTTC. Its protein is CASSARVPTGSGYTF.

The gene calls are TRBV7-3 and TRBJ2-6; D not certain. CDR1 SGHTA and CDR2 FQGTGA come from the germline V gene. The CDR3 sequence is 16 residues long. V lost 1 base and J 0 bases, leaving 7 bases between the germline ends. The CDR3 reads CASSLRIHSGANVLTF. The CDR3 bases are TGTGCCAGCAGCTTAAGGATACACTCTGGGGCCAACGTCCTGACTTTC.

The chain employs TRBV28 and TRBJ2-1; D uncertain. Trimming took off 3 bases at V and 8 bases at J, with 23 bases between the two ends. CDR1 is MDHEN and CDR2 is SYDVKM in the germline V gene. The CDR3 is 17 residues long. CDR3 nucleotide sequence: TGTGCCAGCAGTTTTTCATTCCTATATGGGGTAAGACATGAGCAGTTCTTC. Residues: CASSFSFLYGVRHEQFF.

V gene TRBV6-4 combines with J gene TRBJ2-1; D remains ambiguous. V lost 8 bases and J 1 base, leaving 9 bases between the germline ends. This CDR3 is built from 13 residues. The V gene's germline CDR1 is MRHNA and CDR2 SNTAGT. The CDR3 coding sequence is TGTGCCAGCTCCTCCGGGTCCTACAATGAGCAGTTCTTC. Its translation is CASSSGSYNEQFF.

This rearrangement joins TRBV28 to TRBJ2-1, with 8 bases aligning to TRBD2. CDR3 length equals 16 residues. Germline lookup yields CDR1 MDHEN and CDR2 SYDVKM. J gave up 10 bases and V 1 base, and 12 bases lay outside the gene matches. The CDR3 loop is CASSLYGRASRGEQFF. The DNA for the CDR3 is TGTGCCAGCAGTTTATACGGGAGGGCCTCCCGGGGGGAGCAGTTCTTC.

This chain uses TRBV10-3 with TRBJ1-4; D is ambiguous. This CDR3 is 13 amino acids long. Trimming took 8 bases from V and 8 from J, leaving 15 bases between them. Germline V gene data show CDR1 as ENHRY and CDR2 as SYGVKD. The CDR3 coding sequence is TGTGCCATCTCTCAGGATTACGGCGAAAAACTGTTTTTT. This codes for CAISQDYGEKLFF.

The chain couples TRBV6-5 to TRBJ1-5, with D unresolved. The CDR3 length is 13 residues. Germline V gene sequence: CDR1 MNHEY, CDR2 SVGAGI. V gave up 5 bases and J gave up 4 bases, with 9 bases separating them. In DNA form, the CDR3 reads TGTGCCAGCAGTAAGTCACTGAATCAGCCCCAGCATTTT. It translates to CASSKSLNQPQHF.

The rearrangement links TRBV18 to TRBJ2-1; 13 nucleotides agree with TRBD2. With 1 base clipped from V and 5 bases from J, the junction kept 5 bases outside the gene matches. Germline V CDR1 and CDR2: KGHSH, LQKENI. This CDR3 is built from 17 residues. The CDR3 DNA is TGTGCCAGCTCACCACGGCCGGGACTAGCGGGGAACAATGAGCAGTTCTTC. Translating gives CASSPRPGLAGNNEQFF.

As DNA, the CDR3 is TGTGCCAGCTCACCGACTAGCGGGGGGATATACAATGAGCAGTTCTTC. Its translation: CASSPTSGGIYNEQFF. The rearrangement joins TRBV18 to TRBJ2-1; 13 bases agree with TRBD2. J lost 4 bases, V lost 3 bases, and 3 bases had no gene match. The CDR3 runs to 16 residues. Germline CDR1 reads KGHSH; CDR2 reads LQKENI.

The J gene is TRBJ1-5, the V gene TRBV2; no reliable D call. The length of the CDR3 is 15 residues. From germline, CDR1 is SNHLY and CDR2 FYNNEI. The V and J ends lost 1 base and 2 bases respectively, with 9 bases between them. CDR3 region: CASSEVGLRNQPQHF. The CDR3 coding sequence is TGTGCCAGCAGTGAAGTGGGTCTCCGCAATCAGCCCCAGCATTTT. Full variable domain (remainder filled in from reference TRBV2 and TRBJ1-5): EPEVTQTPSHQVTQMGQEVILRCVPISNHLYFYWYRQILGQKVEFLVSFYNNEISEKSEIFDDQFSVERPDGSNFTLKIRSTKLEDSAMYFCASSEVGLRNQPQHFGDGTRLSIL.

V and J are TRBV6-5 and TRBJ2-7, with D maybe TRBD2 (5 bases). CDR3 size: 14 residues. Germline assignment: CDR1 MNHEY and CDR2 SVGAGI. V lost 4 bases and J 5 bases, leaving 15 bases between the germline ends. In DNA form, the CDR3 reads TGTGCCAGCAGTTCAATAGGGAGTATCGACGAGCAGTACTTC. Translating gives CASSSIGSIDEQYF.

The rearrangement links TRBV19 to TRBJ2-1; TRBD2 agrees at 10 bases. V gave up 6 bases and J gave up 7 bases; unmatched junction bases: 9. Germline CDR1 and CDR2: LNHDA and SQIVND (reference sequence). This CDR3 region has 15 residues. The CDR3 protein is CASRQLAGTPNEQFF. The DNA for the CDR3 is TGTGCCAGTAGGCAACTAGCGGGGACACCGAATGAGCAGTTCTTC.

The chain has TRBV14 and TRBJ1-1; D is unclear. CDR3 length: 14 residues. The V gene lost 0 bases and the J gene lost 5 bases, with 10 bases spanning the gap. Germline assignment: CDR1 SGHDN and CDR2 FVKESK. This chain's CDR3 is CASSQDIGGTEAFF. CDR3 DNA: TGTGCCAGCAGCCAAGACATCGGTGGTACTGAAGCTTTCTTT. Using reference TRBV14 and TRBJ1-1 for the parts outside the CDR3, the full variable domain is EAGVTQFPSHSVIEKGQTVTLRCDPISGHDNLYWYRRVMGKEIKFLLHFVKESKQDESGMPNNRFLAERTGGTYSTLKVQPAELEDSGVYFCASSQDIGGTEAFFGQGTRLTVV.

The chain carries TRBV28 and TRBJ2-1; tentative D call: TRBD2 (6 bases). The CDR3 spans 16 residues. Trimming pared 8 bases from V and 2 bases from J, leaving 19 bases between. Germline V CDR1 and CDR2: MDHEN, SYDVKM. CDR3 region: CASDTLAPAAYNEQFF. CDR3 bases: TGTGCCAGCGATACCCTAGCGCCCGCCGCCTACAATGAGCAGTTCTTC.

The chain couples TRBV12-3 or TRBV12-4 to TRBJ1-6, with D uncertain. V lost 3 bases to trimming and J lost 12 bases, with 9 bases between them. The CDR3 is made up of 12 amino acids. CDR3: CASSFRSGPLHF. The CDR3 nucleotides read TGTGCCAGCAGTTTCCGCTCGGGACCCCTCCACTTT.